The 5 T cell receptor beta chains below come from one sample, sequenced in a study of T cell repertoires in aging, cancer and after chemotherapy. A mixed TRB-A/B primer pool amplified rearranged TRB by multiplex touch-down PCR. In TCRdb, the multiplex PCR reads were re-called with MiXCR into one record per CDR3 protein. The data show around 10,000 distinct CDR3 sequences, 30% to 35% seen once. The template was genomic DNA from peripheral blood, not RNA. The sample consisted of blood. The receptors were gathered from a human donor in good health. The donor label of this sample is uncertain.

V is TRBV11-2 and J is TRBJ2-5; D gene uncertain. This CDR3 is built from 12 residues. From germline, CDR1 is SGHAT and CDR2 FQNNGV. The V and J ends lost 5 bases and 4 bases respectively, with 8 bases between them. Written as DNA, the CDR3 is TGTGCCAGCAGCCCCAGCACAGAGACCCAGTACTTC. It specifies CASSPSTETQYF.

In this sample, this clonotype turned up a few times. This chain connects TRBV27 to TRBJ1-1; 12 positions agree with TRBD1. Germline V gene sequence: CDR1 MNHEY, CDR2 SMNVEV (reference sequence). The CDR3 loop spans 19 amino acids. V was pared by 4 bases and J by 5 bases, with 17 bases of the junction left unmatched. CDR3 loop: CASSSTALGTGGHRTEAFF. The CDR3 bases are TGTGCCAGCAGTTCCACCGCCTTAGGGACAGGGGGCCATAGAACTGAAGCTTTCTTT.

V is TRBV30 and J is TRBJ2-1, with D unclear. V was trimmed by 6 bases and J by 0 bases, leaving 9 bases between them. The CDR3 is 13 amino acids. CDR1 GTSNPN and CDR2 SVGIG come from the germline V gene (reference sequence). CDR3 sequence (DNA): TGTGCCTGTATGCCGAGCTCCTACAATGAGCAGTTCTTC. Protein sequence: CACMPSSYNEQFF.

The V call is TRBV15, the J call TRBJ1-2; 7 bases are a match to TRBD1. This CDR3 region has 14 residues. Germline CDR1 LNHNV, CDR2 YYDKDF (reference sequence). V lost 7 bases, J lost 2 bases, and 7 bases stayed unmatched. CDR3 bases: TGTGCCACCACACCGACAGGGATAAACTATGGCTACACCTTC. Its protein is CATTPTGINYGYTF.

This clonotype was recorded a few times. The chain recombines TRBV6-2 or TRBV6-3 with TRBJ1-5, with D tentatively TRBD1 (6 bases). Germline CDR1 and CDR2: MNHEY and SVGEGT. The germline V and J ends were trimmed by 4 bases and 5 bases, with 9 bases remaining between them. This CDR3 has 13 amino acids. The CDR3: CASSWYRDQPQHF. Here the CDR3 DNA reads TGTGCCAGCAGTTGGTACAGGGATCAGCCCCAGCATTTT.